A selection of T cell receptor beta chains follows, all from one sample in a study of identical twins. TCRdb recomputed calls from the 5' RACE reads with MiXCR, one row per CDR3 protein. Of under 800,000 distinct CDR3 sequences detected, approximately 22% appear once; the ten largest clones hold about 4.3%. These data also featured in a second study, about T cells expressing NK-cell markers.

The sample was PBMCs. Receptor source: a woman between 18 and 30 years old in good health. CDR3s include the opening cysteine and the closing phenylalanine or tryptophan. D genes are given only for firm matches. Size is omitted from some rows. Given values are once, few, many or a class for expanded clones.

TRBJ1-2,TRBD1,TRBV5-1,.,CASSPAGGHGYTF,TGCGCCAGCAGTCCTGCAGGGGGGCACGGCTACACCTTC
TRBJ2-3,.,TRBV5-1,few,CASSLAAGFTDTQYF,TGCGCCAGCAGCTTGGCCGCGGGATTCACAGATACGCAGTATTTT
TRBJ1-1,.,TRBV20-1,.,CSARGAEAFF,TGCAGTGCTAGGGGGGCTGAAGCTTTCTTT
TRBJ2-1,.,TRBV27,few,CASRQVGPYNEQFF,TGTGCCAGCAGACAAGTCGGCCCCTACAATGAGCAGTTCTTC
TRBJ1-1,.,TRBV5-1,many,CASSLEAATEAFF,TGCGCCAGCAGCTTGGAGGCCGCCACTGAAGCTTTCTTT
TRBJ2-1,TRBD2,TRBV12-3/TRBV12-4,.,CASSLSLAGPYNEQFF,TGTGCCAGCAGTTTAAGTCTAGCGGGGCCATACAATGAGCAGTTCTTC
TRBJ2-3,.,TRBV9,many,CASSVEATDTQYF,TGTGCCAGCAGCGTAGAGGCGACAGATACGCAGTATTTT
TRBJ2-7,.,TRBV6-1,.,CASRSRRGPYEQYF,TGTGCCAGCAGAAGTCGGAGGGGGCCCTACGAGCAGTACTTC
TRBJ2-7,TRBD1,TRBV7-6,.,CASSDFRGRAVYEQYF,TGTGCCAGCAGCGATTTCAGGGGGCGAGCTGTCTACGAGCAGTACTTC
TRBJ2-1,TRBD2,TRBV24-1,.,CATSGGGTSYNEQFF,TGTGCCACCAGTGGCGGGGGGACTTCCTACAATGAGCAGTTCTTC
TRBJ1-2,TRBD1,TRBV6-4,few,CASSDSTGSSGYTF,TGTGCCAGCAGTGACTCGACAGGGTCAAGTGGCTACACCTTC
TRBJ1-2,TRBD1,TRBV3-1,.,CASSESGQGYGYTF,TGTGCCAGCAGCGAATCGGGACAGGGTTATGGCTACACCTTC
TRBJ1-1,.,TRBV18,few,CASSPPPGTEAFF,TGTGCCAGCTCACCCCCACCGGGCACTGAAGCTTTCTTT
TRBJ1-4,TRBD1,TRBV5-1,few,CASSLATGGSEKLFF,TGCGCCAGCAGCTTGGCGACAGGGGGAAGTGAAAAACTGTTTTTT
TRBJ2-5,.,TRBV5-6,.,CASSLRGRGQETQYF,TGTGCCAGCAGCTTAAGGGGCAGAGGACAAGAGACCCAGTACTTC
TRBJ2-7,.,TRBV12-3/TRBV12-4,.,CASSTSRDTSSYEQYF,TGTGCCAGCAGTACTTCCCGGGACACGAGCTCCTACGAGCAGTACTTC
TRBJ2-2,.,TRBV6-1,.,CASAQRAMTTGELFF,TGTGCCAGCGCCCAGCGGGCTATGACGACCGGGGAGCTGTTTTTT
TRBJ2-3,.,TRBV24-1,few,CATSDSNGGSGTQYF,TGTGCCACCAGTGATTCCAACGGTGGCAGCGGCACGCAGTATTTT
TRBJ2-2,.,TRBV12-3/TRBV12-4,many,CASSLTTGPSGELFF,TGTGCCAGCAGTTTAACGACGGGACCCAGCGGGGAGCTGTTTTTT
TRBJ2-3,TRBD2,TRBV20-1,.,CSARDATGGDTQYF,TGCAGTGCTCGCGACGCCACGGGAGGAGATACGCAGTATTTT